Included here is one T cell receptor beta chain sequence, with context. The source of the sample is a study of blood T cell repertoires in COVID-19. Profiled with immunoSEQ multiplex PCR; TCRdb holds only in-frame clones, not every one. The data contain about 200,000 clones, around 86% of them seen just once; the ten biggest clones take up about a tenth. V was cut by 0 bases and J by 2 bases, with 10 bases left in between. In germline, CDR1 is LGHNA, CDR2 YNFKEQ. The CDR3 consists of 15 residues. This receptor was obtained from a woman between 50 and 59 years old with COVID-19, enrolled during active disease. V usage is TRBV4-2 and J usage is TRBJ1-2; weak D call: TRBD1 (6 bases). Sequencing was done on a sample of peripheral blood. In nucleotides, the CDR3 is TGTGCCAGCAGCCAAGATAGCAGGGGCAACTATGGCTACACCTTC. Translation gives CASSQDSRGNYGYTF.